This T cell receptor (beta chain) was documented in a study of blood T cells in healthy people across ages (dated by TCRdb to between 2015 and 2016). About the full investigation: In model experiments, template switching captured about one uniquely barcoded TCR beta cDNA molecule for every two T cells. The study measured age-related changes in TCR beta repertoire diversity using deep sequencing normalized with unique cDNA molecular identifiers. Donors were grouped into four age groups: young (average roughly 17 years), middle-aged (39), aged (around 56) and long-lived (roughly 80). To avoid experimental bias, donors of different ages were spread randomly across the sequencing lanes. Two additional independent replicas of 1 million unique cDNA reads from the same blood draw were analyzed for two donors (one aged 18 to 30 and one aged 80 or older).

Reading from cysteine to phenylalanine, the CDR3 counts 15 amino acids. Only the CDR3 DNA stays, 45 bases, in frame from base 1. A distance of 17 bases separates the germline ends of V and J, which lose 6 bases and 0 bases respectively. Via the germline V gene (reference sequence), CDR1 is DFQATT and CDR2 SNEGSKA. The library was built by means of 5' RACE. Sequenced using an Illumina HiSeq 2500. A second 7 to 11 cycle PCR used a sample-barcoded 5' primer and a J-beta primer mix. Each TCR beta cDNA molecule received a unique molecular identifier from a template-switch 5' adaptor carrying 12 random nucleotides. Each sample yielded at least 2.5 million CDR3-containing paired-end reads. All of the RNA was converted into first-strand cDNA using the Mint cDNA synthesis kit, with a TRBC-specific oligonucleotide serving as the primer. After uracil-DNA glycosylase treatment, a first 18-cycle PCR used universal primers M1SS and BC2_uni_R on all cDNA. The authors' pipeline ran thus. Each sample was normalized by randomly selecting 1 million high-quality reads, each carrying a distinct molecular identifier. Instead of being binned into consensus sequences, reads with shared molecular identifiers were discarded. MiTCR, with a Q25 quality threshold and the strictest error-elimination algorithm, was used for CDR3 identification, clonotype clustering and error correction. A nonparametric unseen species model with Euler transformation was used to estimate a lower bound on total TCR beta diversity. TCRdb handled the public reads itself, with Q25 trimming in fastp and clone calling in MiXCR, and kept productive beta chains. Rows with one shared CDR3 protein collapse into an entry with the most common genes and DNA. TCRdb, rather than the study authors, made the V and J calls. This sample is represented by some 710,000 distinct CDR3 sequences; about 45% of them were singletons. Of the sample, less than 20% falls within the top ten clones.

As concerns this clonotype: Which antigen it targets is not known. Base qualities are not recorded, but no much larger clone differs from it by a single base.

The roughly 39 donors, aged roughly 6 to 95 years, were systemically healthy Caucasian individuals from Russia. Each donor gave 8 to 10 milliliters of peripheral blood, drawn into EDTA-treated Vacutainer tubes. PBMCs were isolated by Ficoll-Paque density-gradient centrifugation, with at least 6 million obtained per sample. Trizol reagent was used to extract total RNA from the PBMCs, yielding at least 6 micrograms per sample. Naive CD45RAhigh/CD27high T cell percentages were measured by flow cytometry on a PBMC aliquot from every donor. General study outcomes and caveats: Observed TCR beta diversity per million T cells fell roughly linearly with age, and a significant reduction was already apparent by age approximately 40. There was a strong correlation between observed TCR beta diversity and the percentage of naive T cells measured by flow cytometry. Because donor CMV infection status was unknown, age-related changes in expanded clonotypes were potentially confounded. Bulk unsorted PBMC profiling prevented conclusive comparison of naive and antigen-experienced compartments. Compared with the aged group, more naive CD4+ T cells, fewer expanded clones and increased TCR diversity were shown by the long-lived group, suggesting age selection. Estimates of total diversity from one million sequenced T cells were regarded as lower bounds and underestimates.

The rearrangement joined TRBV20-1 to TRBJ2-5; the D gene assignment is perhaps TRBD1 or TRBD2, with each matching 5 bases. The sample taken for sequencing was blood. This sequence originates from an elderly man in good health. The DNA is as follows: TGCAGTGCCCGGGCGCTAGGGGAGTACCAAGAGACCCAGTACTTC. Translated, it gives CSARALGEYQETQYF.